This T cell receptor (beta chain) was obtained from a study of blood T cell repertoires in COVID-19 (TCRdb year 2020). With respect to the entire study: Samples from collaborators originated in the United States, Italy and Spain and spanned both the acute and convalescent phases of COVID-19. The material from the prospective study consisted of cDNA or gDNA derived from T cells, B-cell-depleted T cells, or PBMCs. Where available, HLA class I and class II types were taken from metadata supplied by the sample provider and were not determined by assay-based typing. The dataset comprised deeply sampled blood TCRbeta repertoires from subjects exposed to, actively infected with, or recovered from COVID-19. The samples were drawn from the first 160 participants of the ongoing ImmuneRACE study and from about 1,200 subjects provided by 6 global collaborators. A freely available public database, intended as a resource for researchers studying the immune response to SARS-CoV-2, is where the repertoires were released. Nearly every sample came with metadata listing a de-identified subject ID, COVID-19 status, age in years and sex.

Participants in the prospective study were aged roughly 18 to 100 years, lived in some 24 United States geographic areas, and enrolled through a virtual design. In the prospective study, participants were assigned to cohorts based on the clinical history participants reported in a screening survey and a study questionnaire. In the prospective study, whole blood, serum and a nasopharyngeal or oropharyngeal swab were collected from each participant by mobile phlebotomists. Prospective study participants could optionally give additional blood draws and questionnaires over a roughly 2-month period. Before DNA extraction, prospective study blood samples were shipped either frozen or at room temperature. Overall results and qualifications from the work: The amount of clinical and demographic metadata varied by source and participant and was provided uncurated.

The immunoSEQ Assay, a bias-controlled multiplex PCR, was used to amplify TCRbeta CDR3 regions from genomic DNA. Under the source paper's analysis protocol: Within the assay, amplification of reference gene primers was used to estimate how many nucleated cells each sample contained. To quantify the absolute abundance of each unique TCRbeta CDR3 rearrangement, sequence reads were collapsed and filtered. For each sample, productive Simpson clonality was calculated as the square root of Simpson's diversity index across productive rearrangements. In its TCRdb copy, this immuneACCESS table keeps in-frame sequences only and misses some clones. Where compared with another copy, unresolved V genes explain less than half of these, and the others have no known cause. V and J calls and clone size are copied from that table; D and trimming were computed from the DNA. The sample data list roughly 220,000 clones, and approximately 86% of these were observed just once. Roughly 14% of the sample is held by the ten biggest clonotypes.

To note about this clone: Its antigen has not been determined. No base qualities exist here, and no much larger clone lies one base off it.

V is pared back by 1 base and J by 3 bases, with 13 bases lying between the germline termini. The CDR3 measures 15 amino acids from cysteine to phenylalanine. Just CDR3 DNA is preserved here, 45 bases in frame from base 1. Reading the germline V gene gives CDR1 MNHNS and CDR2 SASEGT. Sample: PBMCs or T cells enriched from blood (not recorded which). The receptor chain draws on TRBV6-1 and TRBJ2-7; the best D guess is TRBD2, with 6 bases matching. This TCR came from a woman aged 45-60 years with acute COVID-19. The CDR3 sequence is CASSEGVSGYYEQYF. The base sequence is TGTGCCAGCAGTGAAGGGGTTAGCGGCTACTACGAGCAGTACTTC.